Given below is one TCR beta chain in context. This sample was included in a study of cytomegalovirus exposure and HLA in healthy donors. The CDR3 has 13 residues. Per the germline V gene, CDR1 is MNHEY and CDR2 is SVGAGI. With 2 bases clipped from V and 14 bases from J, the junction kept 10 bases outside the gene matches. The PCR had 60 Vbeta and 13 Jbeta primers. Clones were read by immunoSEQ multiplex PCR, and TCRdb kept only the in-frame ones, dropping some. The repertoire consists of just under 95,000 clones, with under 85% occurring once and the leading ten covering around 6.6%. The receptor's source is a man aged 50 to 60 in good health and CMV-seropositive. Material: PBMCs. The chain carries TRBV6-5 and TRBJ2-3, with 7 positions matching TRBD2. The CDR3 DNA reads as TGTGCCAGCAGTTACGCACTAGCGTCGAGGTGGTATTTT. It yields the protein CASSYALASRWYF.